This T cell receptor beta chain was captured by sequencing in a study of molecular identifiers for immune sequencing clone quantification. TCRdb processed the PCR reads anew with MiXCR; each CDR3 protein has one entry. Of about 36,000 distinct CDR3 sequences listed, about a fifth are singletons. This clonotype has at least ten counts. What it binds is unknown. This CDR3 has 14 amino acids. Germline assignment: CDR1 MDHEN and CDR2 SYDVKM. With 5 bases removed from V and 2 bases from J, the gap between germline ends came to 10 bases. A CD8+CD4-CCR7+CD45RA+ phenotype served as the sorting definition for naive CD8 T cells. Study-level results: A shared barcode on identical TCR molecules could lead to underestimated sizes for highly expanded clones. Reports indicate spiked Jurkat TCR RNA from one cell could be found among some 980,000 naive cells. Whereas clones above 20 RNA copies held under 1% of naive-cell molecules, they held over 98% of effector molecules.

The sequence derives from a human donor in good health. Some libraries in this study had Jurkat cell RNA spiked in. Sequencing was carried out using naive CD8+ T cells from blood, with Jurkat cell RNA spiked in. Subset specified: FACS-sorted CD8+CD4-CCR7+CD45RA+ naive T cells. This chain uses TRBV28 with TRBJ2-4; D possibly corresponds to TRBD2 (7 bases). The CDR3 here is CASSTGTTKNIQYF. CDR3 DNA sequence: TGTGCCAGCAGTACAGGGACTACCAAAAACATTCAGTACTTC.